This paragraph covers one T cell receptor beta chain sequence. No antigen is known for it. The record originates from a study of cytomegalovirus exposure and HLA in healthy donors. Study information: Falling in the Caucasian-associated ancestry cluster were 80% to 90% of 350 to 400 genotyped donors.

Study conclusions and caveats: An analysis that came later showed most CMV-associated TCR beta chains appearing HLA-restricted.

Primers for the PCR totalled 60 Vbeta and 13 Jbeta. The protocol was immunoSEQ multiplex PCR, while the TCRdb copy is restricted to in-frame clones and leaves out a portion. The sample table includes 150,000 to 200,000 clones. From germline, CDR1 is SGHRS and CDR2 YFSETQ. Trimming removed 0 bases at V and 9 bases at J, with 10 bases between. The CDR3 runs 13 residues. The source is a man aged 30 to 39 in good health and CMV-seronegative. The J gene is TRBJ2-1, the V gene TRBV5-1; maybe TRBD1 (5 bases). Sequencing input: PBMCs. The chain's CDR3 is CASSLARQGEQFF. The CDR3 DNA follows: TGCGCCAGCAGCTTGGCCCGGCAGGGTGAGCAGTTCTTC. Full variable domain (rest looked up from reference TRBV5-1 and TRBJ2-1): KAGVTQTPRYLIKTRGQQVTLSCSPISGHRSVSWYQQTPGQGLQFLFEYFSETQRNKGNFPGRFSGRQFSNSRSEMNVSTLELGDSALYLCASSLARQGEQFFGPGTRLTVL.